One T cell receptor (beta chain) is described in this entry. Its antigen remains undetermined. The input lacks base qualities; no much larger clone sits a single base away. The sample originates from a study of Graves' ophthalmopathy and Graves' hyperthyroidism (dated by TCRdb to 2016 to 2019). Background on the whole study: Peripheral blood was collected before any treatment was given, at the time of initial diagnosis. An independent validation cohort was composed of 18 hyperthyroidism patients and 15 to 17 patients who later progressed from hyperthyroidism to ophthalmopathy. T-cell repertoires of thyroid tissue and blood were compared in six hyperthyroidism patients. TCR beta repertoire signatures were used to distinguish Graves' ophthalmopathy from Graves' hyperthyroidism and to predict progression to ophthalmopathy. Following sample collection, hyperthyroidism patients were given methimazole at a starting dose of 30 mg daily, and ophthalmopathy patients were given high-dose intravenous methylprednisolone. To explore V-J signatures distinguishing ophthalmopathy from hyperthyroidism, a discovery set of around 100 patients (roughly 45 ophthalmopathy, 57 stable hyperthyroidism) was enrolled. In total, 135 blood samples were TCR-sequenced: under 45 ophthalmopathy, some 72 hyperthyroidism and roughly 17 hyperthyroidism-to-ophthalmopathy patients. Here is what the overall study found, with its caveats: Among expanded thyroid clonotypes with frequency above 0.001, most also showed up in blood, which suggests that blood repertoires may reflect the thyroid immune response. No statistical method was used to set the sample size in advance, and the investigators knew which group each participant was assigned to. In cross-validation, the 13-signature model distinguished ophthalmopathy from stable hyperthyroidism with around 90% sensitivity and approximately 81% specificity, while in the test set the corresponding values were around 79% and 71%. In validation, the model predicted ophthalmopathy progression with about 71% sensitivity and roughly 72% specificity; fewer than 15 predicted patients were CT-confirmed with GO in a median of roughly 6.8 months.

Ophthalmopathy patients were characterized by moderately to severely active disease, a Clinical Activity Score of at least 3, a NOSPECS grade of at least 4, and a disease duration under 3 months. Anyone with other autoimmune diseases, uncontrolled infections, pregnancy or lactation was excluded from the study. Diagnosis was based on clinical symptoms, serum thyroxine, TRAb, thyroid ultrasound and orbital computed tomography. Ficoll-Paque density gradient centrifugation was used to isolate PBMCs from about 9 ml of fresh peripheral blood. Total RNA was extracted with Trizol reagent and quality-checked on an Agilent 2100 Bioanalyzer. The germline V gene (reference sequence) provides CDR1 SGHAT and CDR2 FQDESV. From the cysteine up to the phenylalanine, the CDR3 has a length of 15 residues. Only the CDR3 portion is preserved as DNA: 45 bases, with reading frame beginning at the first base. The germline ends are 11 bases apart after V is trimmed by 0 bases and J by 6 bases.

TCR beta CDR3 regions were amplified from RNA transcripts for repertoire sequencing. A first-round RT-PCR used HTBI primers with the Qiagen OneStep RT-PCR kit, followed by a second-round multiplex PCR, size selection and purification. Libraries were sequenced paired-end with 100 bp reads on an Illumina HiSeq2000. The authors' pipeline ran thus. SOAPnuke was used to process the reads, throwing out any read that had adapters, had uncalled bases, had a mean Phred below 15, or lacked an exact constant-primer or identifier match. COPE v1.2.5 was used to merge high-quality paired reads. Clonotypes were defined as unique nucleotide sequences and were aligned to IMGT TRB V, D and J references using MiTCR v1.1. The analysis was limited to V-J combinations with a frequency above 0.0001, which together covered 98% to 99.2% of repertoires. For each V-J combination, a TCR clonal expansion and chaos score was defined as F50 clonal expansion divided by the chaos observed in the TCRdist matrix. Welch's t-statistics and random forest were used to reduce features to about 14 V-J combinations, which were fed into a naive Bayes classifier. Thyroid-blood repertoire similarity was quantified with the Morisita-Horn index. Clones were called with MiXCR by TCRdb after fastp trimmed the public reads at Q25, and only in-frame beta chains were retained. Entries that share a CDR3 protein sequence are merged under the most common genes and DNA. The authors' filters were not applied to this entry. For this sample the table gives hundreds of thousands of distinct CDR3 sequences, of which over 40% were detected only once. The top ten constitute more than 2.5% of the sample.

In this chain, TRBV11-1 is recombined with TRBJ1-4; the best D guess is TRBD1, with 5 bases matching. The sequence derives from an adult man with Graves' ophthalmopathy. Material: peripheral blood. The nucleotide sequence is TGTGCCAGCAGCTTAGCAGGACGGGACCATGAAAAACTGTTTTTT. The translation is CASSLAGRDHEKLFF.